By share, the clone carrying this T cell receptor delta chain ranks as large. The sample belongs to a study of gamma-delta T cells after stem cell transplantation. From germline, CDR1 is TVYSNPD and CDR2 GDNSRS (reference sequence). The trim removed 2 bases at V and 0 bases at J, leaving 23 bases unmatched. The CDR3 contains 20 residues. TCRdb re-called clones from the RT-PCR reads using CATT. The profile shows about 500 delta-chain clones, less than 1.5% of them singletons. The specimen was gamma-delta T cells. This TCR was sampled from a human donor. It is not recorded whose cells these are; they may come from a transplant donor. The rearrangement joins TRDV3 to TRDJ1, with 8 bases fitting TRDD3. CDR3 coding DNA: TGTGCCTTTTTACCCCTTCGAGATGGGATACGCGAGGTATACACCGATAAACTCATCTTT. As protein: CAFLPLRDGIREVYTDKLIF.